This T cell receptor (beta chain) was observed in a study of T cell repertoires in cytomegalovirus infection. The overall study: From public TCR beta signatures came an indication of both CMV infection and matching HLA type. The study, taken as a whole, reports: Frequencies of public TCR beta families were cumulated, and this identified carriers of CMV plus the relevant HLA. HLA-C-restricted CMV clonotypes gave the most frequent clonotype in two of eight donors.

This clonotype was seen a handful of times. Its target is unknown. This CDR3 region has 14 residues. Germline V gene data show CDR1 as MNHEY and CDR2 as SVGAGI. Trimming left V 3 bases short and J 3 bases short, with 10 bases between. TCRdb fed the reads into MiXCR, producing one record per CDR3 protein. The sample carries about 330,000 distinct CDR3 sequences, around a tenth recorded once. This receptor was identified in a human donor in good health (CMV status not recorded). Some clones in this sample may be carry-over from other donors' samples. Material: PBMCs. The chain couples TRBV6-5 to TRBJ2-3; possibly TRBD2 for D (6 bases). This CDR3 reads CASSYDGRTDTQYF. The CDR3 nucleotides read TGTGCCAGCAGTTATGACGGGAGAACAGATACGCAGTATTTT.